These T cell receptor beta chains were read from a single sample in a study of early T cells in non-severe SARS-CoV-2 infection. TCRdb itself ran the 5' RACE reads through MiXCR, one entry per CDR3 protein. The sample shows some 76,000 distinct CDR3 sequences, about a sixth of them seen only once. The sample comprised whole blood. These TCRs come from an adult who was a healthcare worker with PCR-confirmed SARS-CoV-2 infection or an uninfected control (not recorded which). Both conserved end residues are part of each CDR3. The order of the fields is clone size, D gene, J gene, V gene, CDR3 protein, CDR3 DNA. The D gene is left open where the match is weak. For some rows the clone size is stated as once, few or many, or as a class when expanded; others skip it.

many	TRBD1	TRBJ2-5	TRBV6-6	CASSDPRQGGKETQYF	TGTGCCAGCAGTGACCCTCGACAGGGGGGAAAAGAGACCCAGTACTTC
few	NA	TRBJ1-5	TRBV20-1	CSARQGSNQPQHF	TGCAGTGCTAGGCAAGGTAGCAATCAGCCCCAGCATTTT
NA	TRBD1	TRBJ1-1	TRBV29-1	CSVSTGSTEAFF	TGCAGCGTGTCGACAGGGAGCACTGAAGCTTTCTTT
few	NA	TRBJ2-2	TRBV21-1	CASRALPGPGELFF	TGTGCCAGCAGGGCATTGCCGGGACCCGGGGAGCTGTTTTTT
few	NA	TRBJ1-5	TRBV20-1	CSARLAGEGNQPQHF	TGCAGTGCTAGGCTGGCAGGGGAAGGCAATCAGCCCCAGCATTTT
NA	TRBD1	TRBJ2-2	TRBV29-1	CSAGQPNTGELFF	TGCAGCGCGGGACAGCCGAACACCGGGGAGCTGTTTTTT
few	NA	TRBJ1-2	TRBV9	CASSVYAQNYGYTF	TGTGCCAGCAGCGTATATGCCCAGAACTATGGCTACACCTTC
many	NA	TRBJ2-5	TRBV11-3	CASSPGGLETQYF	TGTGCCAGCAGCCCTGGAGGGTTAGAGACCCAGTACTTC
many	TRBD2	TRBJ2-3	TRBV20-1	CSAPRLAGGLADTQYF	TGCAGTGCCCCAAGACTAGCGGGGGGGCTAGCAGATACGCAGTATTTT
NA	NA	TRBJ2-3	TRBV7-6	CASSSTALTTTDTQYF	TGTGCCAGCAGCTCGACAGCGTTGACCACCACAGATACGCAGTATTTT
NA	NA	TRBJ1-2	TRBV29-1	CSAEPGRGAYGYTF	TGCAGCGCAGAACCGGGCCGTGGGGCCTATGGCTACACCTTC
many	NA	TRBJ2-6	TRBV5-8	CASRSRGANVLTF	TGTGCCAGCAGGTCCCGTGGGGCCAACGTCCTGACTTTC
few	NA	TRBJ2-7	TRBV11-1	CASSGRRDYEQYF	TGTGCCAGCAGCGGACGACGGGACTACGAGCAGTACTTC
few	TRBD2	TRBJ2-3	TRBV5-1	CASSLGLAGASDTQYF	TGCGCCAGCAGCCTAGGACTAGCGGGGGCTTCAGACACGCAGTATTTT
NA	NA	TRBJ1-3	TRBV28	CASKLGPQRNTIYF	TGTGCCAGCAAATTGGGGCCACAGCGAAACACCATATATTTT
few	TRBD2	TRBJ2-3	TRBV27	CASSFRQRGGPDTQYF	TGTGCCAGCAGTTTCCGACAGCGGGGGGGGCCAGATACGCAGTATTTT
many	NA	TRBJ2-2	TRBV19	CASSSVATGELFF	TGTGCCAGTAGTAGTGTAGCCACCGGGGAGCTGTTTTTT
NA	TRBD2	TRBJ2-1	TRBV7-9	CASSLETSGSNEQFF	TGTGCCAGCAGCCTAGAGACTAGCGGGAGTAATGAGCAGTTCTTC
NA	NA	TRBJ1-5	TRBV7-9	CASSPASGGQPQHF	TGTGCCAGCAGCCCCGCCTCCGGGGGGCAGCCCCAGCATTTT
few	TRBD1	TRBJ1-1	TRBV29-1	CSVGQGRTEAFF	TGCAGCGTTGGACAGGGGCGGACTGAAGCTTTCTTT
many	NA	TRBJ2-7	TRBV4-3	CASSQNTGSYEQYF	TGCGCCAGCAGCCAGAATACAGGGTCCTACGAGCAGTACTTC
few	NA	TRBJ2-7	TRBV4-2	CASSQPQGAGLSSYEQYF	TGTGCCAGCAGCCAACCTCAAGGGGCGGGCCTCAGCTCCTACGAGCAGTACTTC
few	TRBD1	TRBJ2-5	TRBV7-6	CASSLGPGGETQYF	TGTGCCAGCAGCTTAGGTCCAGGGGGAGAGACCCAGTACTTC
few	TRBD2	TRBJ2-3	TRBV7-9	CASIPTGLAALNVTDTQYF	TGTGCCAGCATCCCCACGGGACTAGCGGCCTTAAACGTCACAGATACGCAGTATTTT
NA	TRBD2	TRBJ2-7	TRBV27	CASSLAALRYEQYF	TGTGCCAGCAGCCTAGCGGCTCTCCGGTACGAGCAGTACTTC
few	NA	TRBJ2-1	TRBV7-9	CASRDPRGGEQFF	TGTGCCAGCAGGGATCCCAGGGGCGGTGAGCAGTTCTTC
few	NA	TRBJ2-6	TRBV5-1	CASSETRWARTGANVLTF	TGCGCCAGCAGCGAGACAAGGTGGGCGAGGACTGGGGCCAACGTCCTGACTTTC
NA	TRBD1	TRBJ1-2	TRBV27	CASSLSVGQGGYGYTF	TGTGCCAGCAGTTTATCCGTAGGACAGGGGGGTTATGGCTACACCTTC
NA	NA	TRBJ2-1	TRBV20-1	CSARDWVAAEQFF	TGCAGTGCTAGAGATTGGGTCGCGGCTGAGCAGTTCTTC
NA	TRBD1	TRBJ1-2	TRBV27	CASSLSRDRGYGYTF	TGTGCCAGCAGTTTATCGCGGGACAGGGGCTACGGCTACACCTTC
NA	NA	TRBJ2-7	TRBV6-2/TRBV6-3	CASSYSGDSSYEQYF	TGTGCCAGCAGTTATAGCGGTGACAGCTCCTACGAGCAGTACTTC
once	TRBD1	TRBJ1-2	TRBV28	CAVRGTYGYTF	TGTGCCGTCAGGGGGACCTATGGCTACACCTTC
NA	NA	TRBJ2-7	TRBV10-3	CAITRNGNYEQYF	TGTGCCATCACTCGCAACGGAAATTACGAGCAGTACTTC
many	TRBD1	TRBJ1-1	TRBV5-1	CASSPDRDTEAFF	TGCGCCAGCAGCCCCGACAGGGACACTGAAGCTTTCTTT
NA	TRBD1	TRBJ1-1	TRBV28	CASSLPGQMNTEAFF	TGTGCCAGCAGTCTACCGGGACAGATGAACACTGAAGCTTTCTTT
few	TRBD2	TRBJ2-3	TRBV7-2	CASNLAGYTDTQYF	TGTGCCAGCAACCTAGCGGGGTACACAGATACGCAGTATTTT
NA	NA	TRBJ2-7	TRBV5-5	CASSPAMFPEQYF	TGTGCCAGCAGTCCGGCTATGTTTCCTGAGCAGTACTTC
few	TRBD1	TRBJ2-5	TRBV28	CASSTYSGQDQETQYF	TGTGCCAGCAGTACTTACTCGGGACAGGACCAAGAGACCCAGTACTTC
NA	NA	TRBJ2-3	TRBV2	CASTFKATDTQYF	TGTGCCAGCACCTTCAAAGCTACAGATACGCAGTATTTT
NA	NA	TRBJ2-4	TRBV29-1	CSVGSRVENIQYF	TGCAGCGTTGGGTCCAGGGTGGAAAACATTCAGTACTTC
NA	TRBD2	TRBJ2-1	TRBV14	CASSQDWASGSHEQFF	TGTGCCAGCAGCCAAGACTGGGCTAGCGGGAGCCATGAGCAGTTCTTC